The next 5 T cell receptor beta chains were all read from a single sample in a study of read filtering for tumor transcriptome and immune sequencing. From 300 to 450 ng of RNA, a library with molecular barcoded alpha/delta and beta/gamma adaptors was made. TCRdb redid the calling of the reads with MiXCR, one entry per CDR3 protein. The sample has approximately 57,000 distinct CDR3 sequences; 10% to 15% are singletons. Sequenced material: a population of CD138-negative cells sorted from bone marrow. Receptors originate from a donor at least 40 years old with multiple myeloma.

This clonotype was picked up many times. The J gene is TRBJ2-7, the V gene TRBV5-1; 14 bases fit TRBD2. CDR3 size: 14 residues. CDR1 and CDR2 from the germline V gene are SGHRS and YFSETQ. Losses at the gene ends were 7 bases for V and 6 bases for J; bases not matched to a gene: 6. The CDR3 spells CASETSGGAGEQYF. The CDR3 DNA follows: TGCGCCAGCGAGACTAGCGGGGGGGCCGGCGAGCAGTACTTC. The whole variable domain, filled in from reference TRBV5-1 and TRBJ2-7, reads KAGVTQTPRYLIKTRGQQVTLSCSPISGHRSVSWYQQTPGQGLQFLFEYFSETQRNKGNFPGRFSGRQFSNSRSEMNVSTLELGDSALYLCASETSGGAGEQYFGPGTRLTVT.

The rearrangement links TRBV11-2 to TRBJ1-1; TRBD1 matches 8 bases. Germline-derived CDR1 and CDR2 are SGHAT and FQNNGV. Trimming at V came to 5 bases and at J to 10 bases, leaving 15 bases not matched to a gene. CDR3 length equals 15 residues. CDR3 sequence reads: CASSPWDRTLRVAFF. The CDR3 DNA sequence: TGTGCCAGCAGCCCTTGGGACAGGACTCTTCGTGTAGCTTTCTTT.

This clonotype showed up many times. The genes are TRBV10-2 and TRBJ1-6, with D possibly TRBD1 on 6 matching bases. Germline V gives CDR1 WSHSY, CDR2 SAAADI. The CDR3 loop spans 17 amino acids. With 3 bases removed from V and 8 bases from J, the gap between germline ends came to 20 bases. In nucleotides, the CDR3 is TGCGCCAGCAGTGATAGGAGGATCGGACAGAGCCATTCACCCCTCCACTTT. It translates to CASSDRRIGQSHSPLHF.

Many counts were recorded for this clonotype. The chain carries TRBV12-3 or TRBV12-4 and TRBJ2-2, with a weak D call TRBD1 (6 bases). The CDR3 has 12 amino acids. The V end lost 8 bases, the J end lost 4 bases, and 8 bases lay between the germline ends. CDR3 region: CASGRGTGELFF. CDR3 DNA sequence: TGTGCCAGCGGCAGGGGCACCGGGGAGCTGTTTTTT.

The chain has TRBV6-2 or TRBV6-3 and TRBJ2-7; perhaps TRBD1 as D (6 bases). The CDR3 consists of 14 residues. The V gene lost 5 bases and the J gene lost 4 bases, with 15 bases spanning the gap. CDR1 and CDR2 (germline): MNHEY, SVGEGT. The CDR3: CASSRGRKGYEQYF. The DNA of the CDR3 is TGTGCCAGCAGTAGGGGGAGAAAAGGGTACGAGCAGTACTTC.